This T cell receptor (beta chain) comes out of a study of T cells expressing NK-cell markers. General observations from the study: The study left the HCMV specificity of expanded NKG2C+ T cell clones unresolved.

TCRdb derives one entry per CDR3 protein from the 5' RACE reads, leaving out DNA. This repertoire includes fewer than 550,000 distinct CDR3 sequences. Germline-derived CDR1 and CDR2 are PRHDT and FYEKMQ (reference sequence). The CDR3 is 17 amino acids. Concerning this clonotype: Antigen specificity is unknown.

Sequenced sample: blood T cells: a sorted CD56 or NKG2C T cell subset, CD4+ or CD8+ T cells, or bulk PBMC T cells (not recorded which). This chain links TRBV13 with TRBJ1-5; the TCRdb call, TRBD1, lacks DNA for checking. This sequence originates from a woman between 50 and 59 years old in good health. The CDR3 reads CASSLGTGGSSNQPQHF.